Included here is one T cell receptor beta chain sequence, with context. Its antigen is still unknown. The data were taken from a study of cytomegalovirus exposure and HLA in healthy donors. The PCR ran on 60 Vbeta and 13 Jbeta primers. TCRdb's copy holds only in-frame clones and misses some; the assay was immunoSEQ multiplex PCR. The table shows around 100,000 clones, with approximately 74% occurring only once. This CDR3 is built from 11 residues. Per germline, CDR1 SGHAT and CDR2 FQNNGV. Trimming pared 5 bases from V and 4 bases from J, leaving 5 bases between. General study results and limits: HLA restriction was apparent for most CMV-associated TCR beta chains in a later analysis.

The chain couples TRBV11-2 to TRBJ2-5; D unresolved. The sequence came from a woman in her 40s in good health and CMV-seropositive. Sequenced input: PBMCs. CDR3: CASSPGETQYF. The CDR3 DNA sequence: TGTGCCAGCAGCCCAGGAGAGACCCAGTACTTC.